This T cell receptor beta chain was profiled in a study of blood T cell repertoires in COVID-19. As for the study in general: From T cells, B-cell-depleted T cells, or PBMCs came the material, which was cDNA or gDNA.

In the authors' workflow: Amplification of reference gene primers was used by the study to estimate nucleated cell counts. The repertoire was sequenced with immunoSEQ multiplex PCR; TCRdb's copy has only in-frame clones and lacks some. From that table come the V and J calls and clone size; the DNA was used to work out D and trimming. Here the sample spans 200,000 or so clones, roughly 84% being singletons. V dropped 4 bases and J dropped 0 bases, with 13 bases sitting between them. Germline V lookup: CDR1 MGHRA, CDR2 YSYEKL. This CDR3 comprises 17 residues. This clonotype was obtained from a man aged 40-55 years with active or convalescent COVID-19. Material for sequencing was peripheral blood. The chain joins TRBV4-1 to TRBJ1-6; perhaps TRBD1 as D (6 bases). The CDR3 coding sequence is TGCGCCAGCAGCCTAGACAGGCTGCGCTCCTATAATTCACCCCTCCACTTT. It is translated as CASSLDRLRSYNSPLHF.